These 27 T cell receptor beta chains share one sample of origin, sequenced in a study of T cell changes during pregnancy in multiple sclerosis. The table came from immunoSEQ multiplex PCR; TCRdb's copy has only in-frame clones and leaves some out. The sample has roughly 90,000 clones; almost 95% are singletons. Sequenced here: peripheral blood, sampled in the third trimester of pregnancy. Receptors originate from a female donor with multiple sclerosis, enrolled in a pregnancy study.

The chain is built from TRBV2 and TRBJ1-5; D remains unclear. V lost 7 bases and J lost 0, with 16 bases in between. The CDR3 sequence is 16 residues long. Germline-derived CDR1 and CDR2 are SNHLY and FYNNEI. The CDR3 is CASNSRQENSNQPQHF. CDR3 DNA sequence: TGTGCCAGCAATAGTAGGCAGGAAAATAGCAATCAGCCCCAGCATTTT. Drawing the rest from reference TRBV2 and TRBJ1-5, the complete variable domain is EPEVTQTPSHQVTQMGQEVILRCVPISNHLYFYWYRQILGQKVEFLVSFYNNEISEKSEIFDDQFSVERPDGSNFTLKIRSTKLEDSAMYFCASNSRQENSNQPQHFGDGTRLSIL.

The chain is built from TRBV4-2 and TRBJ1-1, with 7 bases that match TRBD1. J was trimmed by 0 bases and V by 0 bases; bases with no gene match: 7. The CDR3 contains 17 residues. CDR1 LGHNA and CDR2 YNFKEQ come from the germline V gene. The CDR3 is CASSQDWDRYMNTEAFF. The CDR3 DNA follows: TGTGCCAGCAGCCAAGATTGGGACAGATACATGAACACTGAAGCTTTCTTT.

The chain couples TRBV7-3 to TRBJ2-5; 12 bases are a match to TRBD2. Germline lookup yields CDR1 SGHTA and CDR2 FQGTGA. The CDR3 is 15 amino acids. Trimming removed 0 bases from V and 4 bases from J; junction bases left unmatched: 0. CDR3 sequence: CASSLTGLAGETQYF. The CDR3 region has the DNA TGTGCCAGCAGCTTAACGGGACTAGCGGGAGAGACCCAGTACTTC.

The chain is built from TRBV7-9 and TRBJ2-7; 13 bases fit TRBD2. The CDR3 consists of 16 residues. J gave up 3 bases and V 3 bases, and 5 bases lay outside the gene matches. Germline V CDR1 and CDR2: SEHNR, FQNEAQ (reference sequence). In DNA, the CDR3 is TGTGCCAGCAGCTTGACTAGCGGGAGGTTGGTCTACGAGCAGTACTTC. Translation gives CASSLTSGRLVYEQYF.

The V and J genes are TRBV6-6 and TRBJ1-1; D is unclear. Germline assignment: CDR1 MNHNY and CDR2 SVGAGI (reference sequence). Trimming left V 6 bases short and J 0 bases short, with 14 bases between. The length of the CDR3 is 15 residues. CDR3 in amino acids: CASSLRWRMNTEAFF. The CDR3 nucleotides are TGTGCCAGCAGCTTGAGGTGGCGGATGAACACTGAAGCTTTCTTT.

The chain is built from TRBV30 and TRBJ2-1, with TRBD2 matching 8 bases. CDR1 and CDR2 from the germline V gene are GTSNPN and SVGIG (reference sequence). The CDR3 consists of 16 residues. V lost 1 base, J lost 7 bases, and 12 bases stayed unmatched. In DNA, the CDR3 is TGTGCCTGGAGTGGGGGGGCGGGAGGCTGGGGGAATGAGCAGTTCTTC. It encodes CAWSGGAGGWGNEQFF.

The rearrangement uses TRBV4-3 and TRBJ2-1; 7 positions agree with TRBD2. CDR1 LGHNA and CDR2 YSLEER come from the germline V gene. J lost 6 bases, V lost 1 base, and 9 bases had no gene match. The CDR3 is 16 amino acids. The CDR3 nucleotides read TGCGCCAGCAGCCAAGGACTAGCAAGAACCAGCAATGAGCAGTTCTTC. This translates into CASSQGLARTSNEQFF.

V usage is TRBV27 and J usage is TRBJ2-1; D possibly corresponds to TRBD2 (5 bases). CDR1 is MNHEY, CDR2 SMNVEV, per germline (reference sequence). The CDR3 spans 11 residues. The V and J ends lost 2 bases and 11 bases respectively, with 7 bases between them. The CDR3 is CASSLSGKQFF. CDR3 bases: TGTGCCAGCAGTTTAAGCGGAAAGCAGTTCTTC.

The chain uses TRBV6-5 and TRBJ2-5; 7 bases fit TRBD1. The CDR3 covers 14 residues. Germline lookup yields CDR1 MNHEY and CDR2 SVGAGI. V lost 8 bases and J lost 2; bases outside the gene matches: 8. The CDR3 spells CASLSGQPQETQYF. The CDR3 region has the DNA TGTGCCAGCCTTTCGGGACAGCCTCAAGAGACCCAGTACTTC.

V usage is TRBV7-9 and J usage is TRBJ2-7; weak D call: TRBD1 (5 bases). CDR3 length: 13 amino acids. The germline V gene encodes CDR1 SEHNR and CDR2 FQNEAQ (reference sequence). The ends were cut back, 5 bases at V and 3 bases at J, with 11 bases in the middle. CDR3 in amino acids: CASSGDSVYEQYF. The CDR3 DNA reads TGTGCCAGCAGCGGCGACAGTGTCTACGAGCAGTACTTC.

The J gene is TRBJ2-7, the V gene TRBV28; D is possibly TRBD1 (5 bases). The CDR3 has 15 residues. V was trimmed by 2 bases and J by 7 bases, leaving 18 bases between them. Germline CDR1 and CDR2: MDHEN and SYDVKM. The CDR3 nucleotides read TGTGCCAGCAGTTTACAGAGGCAGGGATGGTATGAGCAGTACTTC. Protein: CASSLQRQGWYEQYF. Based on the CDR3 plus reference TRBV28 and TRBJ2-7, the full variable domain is DVKVTQSSRYLVKRTGEKVFLECVQDMDHENMFWYRQDPGLGLRLIYFSYDVKMKEKGDIPEGYSVSREKKERFSLILESASTNQTSMYLCASSLQRQGWYEQYFGPGTRLTVT.

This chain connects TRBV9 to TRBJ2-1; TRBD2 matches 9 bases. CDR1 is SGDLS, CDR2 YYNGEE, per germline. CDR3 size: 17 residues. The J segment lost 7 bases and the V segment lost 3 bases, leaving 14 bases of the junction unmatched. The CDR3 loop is CASSASGIAGARNEQFF. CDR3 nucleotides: TGTGCCAGCAGCGCTTCCGGTATAGCGGGAGCAAGAAATGAGCAGTTCTTC. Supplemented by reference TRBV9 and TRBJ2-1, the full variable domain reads DSGVTQTPKHLITATGQRVTLRCSPRSGDLSVYWYQQSLDQGLQFLIQYYNGEERAKGNILERFSAQQFPDLHSELNLSSLELGDSALYFCASSASGIAGARNEQFFGPGTRLTVL.

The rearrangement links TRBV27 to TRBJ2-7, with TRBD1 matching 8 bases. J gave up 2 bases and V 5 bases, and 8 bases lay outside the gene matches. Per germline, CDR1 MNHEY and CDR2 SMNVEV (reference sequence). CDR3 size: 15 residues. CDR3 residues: CASSPGQGLPYEQYF. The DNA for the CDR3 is TGTGCCAGCAGTCCCGGACAGGGCCTGCCCTACGAGCAGTACTTC.

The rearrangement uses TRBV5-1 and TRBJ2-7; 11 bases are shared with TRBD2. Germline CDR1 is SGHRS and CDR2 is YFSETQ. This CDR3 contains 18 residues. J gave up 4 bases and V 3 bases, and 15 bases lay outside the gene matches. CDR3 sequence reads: CASSSATSGKMSLYEQYF. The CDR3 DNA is TGCGCCAGCAGCTCTGCGACTAGCGGGAAAATGTCATTGTACGAGCAGTACTTC.

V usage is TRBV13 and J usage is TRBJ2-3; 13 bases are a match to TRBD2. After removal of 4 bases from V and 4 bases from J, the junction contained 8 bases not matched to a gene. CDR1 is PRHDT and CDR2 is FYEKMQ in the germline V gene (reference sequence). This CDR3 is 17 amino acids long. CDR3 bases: TGTGCCAGCAGCTCCACTCAACTAGCGGGAGGGGCAGATACGCAGTATTTT. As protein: CASSSTQLAGGADTQYF.

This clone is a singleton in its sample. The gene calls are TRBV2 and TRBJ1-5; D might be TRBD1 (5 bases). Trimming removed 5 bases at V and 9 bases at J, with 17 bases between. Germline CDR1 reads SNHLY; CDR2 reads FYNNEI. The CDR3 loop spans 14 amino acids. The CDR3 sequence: CASSIIQALGPQHF. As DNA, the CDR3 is TGTGCCAGCAGTATAATACAGGCGCTCGGGCCCCAGCATTTT. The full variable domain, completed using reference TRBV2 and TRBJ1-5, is EPEVTQTPSHQVTQMGQEVILRCVPISNHLYFYWYRQILGQKVEFLVSFYNNEISEKSEIFDDQFSVERPDGSNFTLKIRSTKLEDSAMYFCASSIIQALGPQHFGDGTRLSIL.

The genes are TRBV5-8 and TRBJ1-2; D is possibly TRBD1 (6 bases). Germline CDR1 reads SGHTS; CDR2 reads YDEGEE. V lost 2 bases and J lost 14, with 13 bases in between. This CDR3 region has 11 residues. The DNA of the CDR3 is TGTGCCAGCAGCTTCTTTAAGGGGGATACCTTC. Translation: CASSFFKGDTF.

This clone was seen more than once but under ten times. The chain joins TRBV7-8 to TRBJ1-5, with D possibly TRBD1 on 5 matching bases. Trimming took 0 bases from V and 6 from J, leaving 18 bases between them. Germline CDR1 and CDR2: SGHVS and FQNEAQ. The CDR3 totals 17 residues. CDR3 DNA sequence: TGTGCCAGCAGCTTAGCCCCCCGCCAGGGCGATGGTCAGCCCCAGCATTTT. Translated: CASSLAPRQGDGQPQHF.

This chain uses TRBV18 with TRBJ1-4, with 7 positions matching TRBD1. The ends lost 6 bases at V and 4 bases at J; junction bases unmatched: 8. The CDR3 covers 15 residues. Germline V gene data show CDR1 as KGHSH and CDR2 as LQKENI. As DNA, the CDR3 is TGTGCCAGCTCTCCCCGACAGGGCTATAATGAAAAACTGTTTTTT. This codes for CASSPRQGYNEKLFF. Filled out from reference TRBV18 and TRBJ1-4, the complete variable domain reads NAGVMQNPRHLVRRRGQEARLRCSPMKGHSHVYWYRQLPEEGLKFMVYLQKENIIDESGMPKERFSAEFPKEGPSILRIQQVVRGDSAAYFCASSPRQGYNEKLFFGSGTQLSVL.

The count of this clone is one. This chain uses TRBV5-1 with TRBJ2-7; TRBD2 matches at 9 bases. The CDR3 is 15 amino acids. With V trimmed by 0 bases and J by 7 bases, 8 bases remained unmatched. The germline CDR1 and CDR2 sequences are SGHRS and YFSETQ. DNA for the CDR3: TGCGCCAGCAGCTTGGGCCGCGGGAGGGCCCTAGAGCAGTACTTC. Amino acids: CASSLGRGRALEQYF.

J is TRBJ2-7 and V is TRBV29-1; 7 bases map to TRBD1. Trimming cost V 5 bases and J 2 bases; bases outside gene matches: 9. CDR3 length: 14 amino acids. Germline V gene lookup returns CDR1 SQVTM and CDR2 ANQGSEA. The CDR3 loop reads CSVYTQGTPYEQYF. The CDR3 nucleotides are TGCAGCGTTTACACACAGGGGACCCCCTACGAGCAGTACTTC.

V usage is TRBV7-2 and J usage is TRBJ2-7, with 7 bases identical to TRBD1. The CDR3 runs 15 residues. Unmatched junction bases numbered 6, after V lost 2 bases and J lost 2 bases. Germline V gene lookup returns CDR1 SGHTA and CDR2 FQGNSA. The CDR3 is CASSLRPGTAYEQYF. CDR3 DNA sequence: TGTGCCAGCAGCTTACGGCCCGGGACAGCCTACGAGCAGTACTTC. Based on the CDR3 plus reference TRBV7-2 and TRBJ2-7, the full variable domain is GAGVSQSPSNKVTEKGKDVELRCDPISGHTALYWYRQSLGQGLEFLIYFQGNSAPDKSGLPSDRFSAERTGGSVSTLTIQRTQQEDSAVYLCASSLRPGTAYEQYFGPGTRLTVT.

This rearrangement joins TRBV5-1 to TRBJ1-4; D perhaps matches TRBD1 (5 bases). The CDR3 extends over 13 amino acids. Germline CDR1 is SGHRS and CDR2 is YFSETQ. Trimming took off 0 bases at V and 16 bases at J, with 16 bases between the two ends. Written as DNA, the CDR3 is TGCGCCAGCAGCTTGGCCGGGCAGGGTGGTCGGTTTTTT. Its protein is CASSLAGQGGRFF.

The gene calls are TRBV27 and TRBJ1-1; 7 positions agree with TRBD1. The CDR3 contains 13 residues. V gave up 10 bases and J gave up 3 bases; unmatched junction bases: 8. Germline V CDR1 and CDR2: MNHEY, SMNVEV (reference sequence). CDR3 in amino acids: CATSDRAYTEAFF. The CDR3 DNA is TGTGCCACCTCAGACAGGGCTTACACTGAAGCTTTCTTT.

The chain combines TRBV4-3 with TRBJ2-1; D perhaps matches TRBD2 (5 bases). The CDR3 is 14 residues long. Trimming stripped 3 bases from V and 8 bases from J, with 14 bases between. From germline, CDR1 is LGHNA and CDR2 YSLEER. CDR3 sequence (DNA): TGCGCCAGCAGCCAGGGCCCACCTAGCCATGAGCAGTTCTTC. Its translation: CASSQGPPSHEQFF.

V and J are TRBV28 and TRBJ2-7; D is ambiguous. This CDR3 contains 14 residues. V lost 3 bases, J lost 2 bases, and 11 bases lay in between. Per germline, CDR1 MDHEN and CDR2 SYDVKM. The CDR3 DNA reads TGTGCCAGCAGTTTTCCCGGGTCAACCTACGAGCAGTACTTC. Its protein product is CASSFPGSTYEQYF.

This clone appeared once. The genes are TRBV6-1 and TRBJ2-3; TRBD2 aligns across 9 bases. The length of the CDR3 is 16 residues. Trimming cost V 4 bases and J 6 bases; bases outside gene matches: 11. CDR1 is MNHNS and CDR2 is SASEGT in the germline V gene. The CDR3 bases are TGTGCCAGCAGTGCCGGGACTAGCCCAGAGACCGATACGCAGTATTTT. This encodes CASSAGTSPETDTQYF.